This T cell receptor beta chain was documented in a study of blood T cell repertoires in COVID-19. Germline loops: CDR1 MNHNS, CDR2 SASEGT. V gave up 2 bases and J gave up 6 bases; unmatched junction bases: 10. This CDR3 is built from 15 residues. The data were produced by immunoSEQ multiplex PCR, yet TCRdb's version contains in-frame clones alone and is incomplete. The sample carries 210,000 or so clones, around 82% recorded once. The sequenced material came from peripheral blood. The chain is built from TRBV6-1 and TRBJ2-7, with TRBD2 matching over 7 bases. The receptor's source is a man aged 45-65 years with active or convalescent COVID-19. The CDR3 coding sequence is TGTGCCAGCAGTGAATTCCTGGGAGGGACCCGCGAGCAGTACTTC. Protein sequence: CASSEFLGGTREQYF.